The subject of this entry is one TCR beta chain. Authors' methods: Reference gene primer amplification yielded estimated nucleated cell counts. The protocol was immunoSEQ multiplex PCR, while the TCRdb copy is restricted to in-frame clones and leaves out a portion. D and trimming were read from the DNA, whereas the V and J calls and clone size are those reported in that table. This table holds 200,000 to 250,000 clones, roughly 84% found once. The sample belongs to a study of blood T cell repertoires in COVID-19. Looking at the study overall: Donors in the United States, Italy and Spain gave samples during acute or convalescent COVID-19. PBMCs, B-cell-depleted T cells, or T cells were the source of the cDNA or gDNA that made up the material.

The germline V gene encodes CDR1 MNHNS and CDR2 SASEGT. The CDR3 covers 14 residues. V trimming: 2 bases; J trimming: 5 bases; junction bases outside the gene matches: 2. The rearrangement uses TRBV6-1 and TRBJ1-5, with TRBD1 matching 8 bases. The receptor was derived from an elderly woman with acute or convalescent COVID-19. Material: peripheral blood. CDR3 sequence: CASSESTGDQPQHF. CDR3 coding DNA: TGTGCCAGCAGTGAATCGACAGGGGATCAGCCCCAGCATTTT.